The text below deals with one TCR beta chain. The assay was immunoSEQ multiplex PCR, and TCRdb's table has in-frame clones only and misses some. The sample records some 74,000 clones, about 90% being singletons. This specimen comes from a study of OX40 agonist ivuxolimab in advanced cancers. Material: CD4+ or CD8+ T cells sorted from blood, obtained in a trial of the OX40 agonist ivuxolimab. The source of this sequence is an adult with an advanced solid tumor such as melanoma, head and neck, liver or kidney cancer.

Here the CDR3 reads CASSIDRLNEQFF. The CDR3 DNA reads TGTGCCAGTAGTATAGATAGGCTGAATGAGCAGTTCTTC. V gene TRBV19 combines with J gene TRBJ2-1, with no clear D. The V end lost 0 bases, the J end lost 7 bases, and 7 bases lay between the germline ends. Per germline, CDR1 LNHDA and CDR2 SQIVND (reference sequence). The CDR3 sequence is 13 residues long.